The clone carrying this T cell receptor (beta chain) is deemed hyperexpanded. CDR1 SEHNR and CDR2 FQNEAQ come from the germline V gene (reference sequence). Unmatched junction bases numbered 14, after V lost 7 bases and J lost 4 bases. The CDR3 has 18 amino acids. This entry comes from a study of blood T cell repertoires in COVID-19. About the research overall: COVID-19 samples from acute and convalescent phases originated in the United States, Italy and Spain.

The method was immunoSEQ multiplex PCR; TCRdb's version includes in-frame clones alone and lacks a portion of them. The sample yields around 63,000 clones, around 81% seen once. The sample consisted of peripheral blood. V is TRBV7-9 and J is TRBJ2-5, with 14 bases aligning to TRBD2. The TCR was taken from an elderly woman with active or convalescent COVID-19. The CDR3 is CASMGTSGGPRHGETQYF. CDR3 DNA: TGTGCCAGCATGGGGACTAGCGGGGGCCCCCGCCACGGAGAGACCCAGTACTTC. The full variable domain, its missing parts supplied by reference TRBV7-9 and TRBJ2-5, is DTGVSQNPRHKITKRGQNVTFRCDPISEHNRLYWYRQTLGQGPEFLTYFQNEAQLEKSRLLSDRFSAERPKGSFSTLEIQRTEQGDSAMYLCASMGTSGGPRHGETQYFGPGTRLLVL.